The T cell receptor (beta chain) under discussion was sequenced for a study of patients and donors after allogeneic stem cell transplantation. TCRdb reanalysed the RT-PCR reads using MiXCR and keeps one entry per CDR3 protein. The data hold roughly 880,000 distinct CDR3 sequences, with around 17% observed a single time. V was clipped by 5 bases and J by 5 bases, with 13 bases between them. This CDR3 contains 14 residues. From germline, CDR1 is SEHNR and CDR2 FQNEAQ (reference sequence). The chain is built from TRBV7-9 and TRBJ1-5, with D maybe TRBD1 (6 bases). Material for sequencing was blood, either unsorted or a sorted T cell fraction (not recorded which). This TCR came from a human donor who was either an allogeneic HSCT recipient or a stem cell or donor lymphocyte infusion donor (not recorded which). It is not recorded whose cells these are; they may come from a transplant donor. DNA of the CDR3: TGTGCCAGCAGCGTCCAGGGGCAACATCAGCCCCAGCATTTT. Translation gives CASSVQGQHQPQHF. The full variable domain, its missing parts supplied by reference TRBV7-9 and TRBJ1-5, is DTGVSQNPRHKITKRGQNVTFRCDPISEHNRLYWYRQTLGQGPEFLTYFQNEAQLEKSRLLSDRFSAERPKGSFSTLEIQRTEQGDSAMYLCASSVQGQHQPQHFGDGTRLSIL.